The clone carrying this T cell receptor beta chain was seen ten or more times. At one of its ends the junction is not consistent with the germline gene, which may arise from a read error. What was amplified from RNA transcripts were TCR beta CDR3 regions. HTBI primers drove first-round RT-PCR of the TCR CDR3. Each CDR3 protein is one row after TCRdb ran MiXCR on the multiplex PCR reads. The table has under 300,000 distinct CDR3 sequences, less than 30% seen once. This sample is part of a study of T cells in Graves' hyperthyroidism and ophthalmopathy. Patients showing uncontrolled infection, other autoimmune disease, pregnancy or lactation were ineligible. Germline CDR1 is DFQATT and CDR2 is SNEGSKA (reference sequence). This CDR3 spans 12 amino acids.

The chain joins TRBV20-1 to TRBJ1-5; D is undetermined. This clonotype was sampled from a man aged 35 to 55 with Graves' hyperthyroidism that later progressed to Graves' ophthalmopathy. The sequenced material came from blood. CDR3 nucleotide sequence: TGCAGTGCCCGCGACGGCAACCAGCCCCAGCATTTT. Protein: CSARDGNQPQHF.